This record covers a single T cell receptor (beta chain). What it recognizes is unknown. The trim removed 6 bases at V and 2 bases at J, leaving 5 bases unmatched. The germline V gene has CDR1 KGHSH and CDR2 LQKENI. There are 15 residues in the CDR3. The data originate from a study of cytomegalovirus exposure and HLA in healthy donors. About the study: The 95 to 150 validation repertoires used a platform that matched the one used for the approximately 670 first-cohort repertoires, as a later analysis reported. General observations from the study: In vitro checks showed that a few CMV-associated chains really do target CMV antigens. There were some public TCRs occurring in many donors, but most TCR sequences were rare. Associated with cytomegalovirus, according to the listing, were approximately 160 TCR beta chains.

Only in-frame clones appear in the TCRdb table, and some are missing; sequencing was by immunoSEQ multiplex PCR. Among 90,000 to 150,000 clones, roughly 82% were seen once, and the ten largest hold 4% to 6%. Input material: PBMCs. This TCR derives from a man aged 18 to 35 in good health and CMV-seronegative. The chain joins TRBV18 to TRBJ2-1, with 9 bases identical to TRBD2. In nucleotides, the CDR3 is TGTGCCAGCTCGTCCGGGACTAGCACCTACAATGAGCAGTTCTTC. It translates to CASSSGTSTYNEQFF.